The subject of this entry is one T cell receptor beta chain. Antigen: not known. This PCR relied on a set of 60 Vbeta primers and 13 Jbeta primers. Only in-frame clones appear in the TCRdb table, and some are missing; sequencing was by immunoSEQ multiplex PCR. Among hundreds of thousands of clones, approximately 90% were seen once, and the ten largest hold approximately 2.2%. This entry is derived from a study of cytomegalovirus exposure and HLA in healthy donors. Study-wide background: Among over 350 genotyped donors, more than 65% fell in the Caucasian-associated ancestry cluster.

V lost 6 bases to trimming and J lost 0 bases, with 5 bases between them. The CDR3 totals 11 residues. Germline-derived CDR1 and CDR2 are SQVTM and ANQGSEA. General observations from the study: Indistinguishability led to the exclusion of some V segments, TRBV6-2 and TRBV6-3 included.

The receptor comes from a woman aged 18 to 35 in good health and CMV-seronegative. Specimen: PBMCs. J is TRBJ1-1 and V is TRBV29-1, with D unresolved. The CDR3 here is CSVLMNTEAFF. The CDR3 nucleotides read TGCAGCGTGTTAATGAACACTGAAGCTTTCTTT.